A selection of T cell receptor beta chains follows, all from one sample in a study of blood T cell repertoires in COVID-19. Sequencing used immunoSEQ multiplex PCR; TCRdb keeps in-frame clones, though not all of them. The sample records about 280,000 clones, over 80% being singletons. The sequencing sample was made of PBMCs or T cells enriched from blood (not recorded which). These TCRs come from a woman aged 30 to 39 with acute COVID-19. Each CDR3 is given with its conserved first and last residue. D genes are given only for firm matches. Rows may omit the clone size; those that give it use once, few, many or a size class.

j_call v_call cdr3_length clone_size d_call cdr3_aa cdr3_nt
TRBJ1-2 TRBV27 13 NA NA CASSTGQSYGYTF TGTGCCAGCAGCACCGGACAGAGCTATGGCTACACCTTC
TRBJ2-3 TRBV4-1 18 NA TRBD2 CASSQGPGLAGPTDTQYF TGCGCCAGCAGCCAAGGCCCTGGACTAGCGGGCCCCACAGATACGCAGTATTTT
TRBJ2-3 TRBV15 16 once TRBD1 CATSRETGGWADTQYF TGTGCCACCAGCAGAGAGACAGGGGGCTGGGCAGATACGCAGTATTTT
TRBJ1-5 TRBV19 14 NA NA CASSIGLDNQPQHF TGTGCCAGTAGTATCGGTCTAGACAATCAGCCCCAGCATTTT
TRBJ2-3 TRBV5-1 15 once NA CASSLEGDSTDTQYF TGCGCCAGCAGCTTGGAGGGGGATAGCACAGATACGCAGTATTTT
TRBJ2-7 TRBV18 15 NA TRBD2 CASSPPGGVTYEQYF TGTGCCAGCTCACCACCTGGGGGGGTAACCTACGAGCAGTACTTC
TRBJ2-3 TRBV18 15 few NA CASSPEYLSTDTQYF TGTGCCAGCTCACCAGAGTACCTCAGCACAGATACGCAGTATTTT
TRBJ2-7 TRBV9 15 NA TRBD2 CASSVDSGTLYEQYF TGTGCCAGCAGCGTAGATAGCGGGACGCTTTACGAGCAGTACTTC
TRBJ1-2 TRBV7-9 16 NA NA CASSLLAGRPNYGYTF TGTGCCAGCAGCTTATTGGCAGGAAGGCCTAACTATGGCTACACCTTC
TRBJ2-1 TRBV29-1 11 NA NA CSASFINEQFF TGCAGCGCCTCCTTTATAAATGAGCAGTTCTTC
TRBJ1-5 TRBV11-2 13 NA NA CASSLASNQPQHF TGTGCCAGCAGCTTAGCGAGCAATCAGCCCCAGCATTTT
TRBJ2-1 TRBV14 13 NA NA CASSWSSYNEQFF TGTGCCAGCAGCTGGAGCTCCTACAATGAGCAGTTCTTC
TRBJ2-2 TRBV24-1 13 few NA CATSDSRSGELFF TGTGCCACCAGTGATTCCCGGTCGGGGGAGCTGTTTTTT
TRBJ1-5 TRBV4-2 13 NA NA CASSYRVNQPQHF TGTGCCAGCAGCTACAGGGTAAATCAGCCCCAGCATTTT
TRBJ1-5 TRBV16 15 NA NA CASSQPDISNQPQHF TGTGCCAGCAGCCAACCCGACATTAGCAATCAGCCCCAGCATTTT
TRBJ2-1 TRBV25-1 14 once TRBD1 CASSEPGQGNEQFF TGTGCCAGCAGTGAGCCGGGACAGGGGAATGAGCAGTTCTTC
TRBJ2-1 TRBV7-3 16 NA NA CASSLLSGSSYNEQFF TGTGCCAGCAGCCTACTTAGCGGAAGCTCCTACAATGAGCAGTTCTTC
TRBJ2-1 TRBV4-2 15 NA TRBD2 CASSQGIAGYNEQFF TGTGCCAGCAGCCAAGGGATAGCGGGATACAATGAGCAGTTCTTC
TRBJ1-5 TRBV7-2 17 once TRBD1 CASSLGDRGWGNQPQHF TGTGCCAGCAGCTTAGGGGACAGGGGATGGGGCAATCAGCCCCAGCATTTT
TRBJ1-1 TRBV25-1 12 NA NA CASSEGGDWAFF TGTGCCAGCAGTGAGGGGGGGGACTGGGCTTTCTTT
TRBJ2-7 TRBV11-2 14 NA TRBD2 CASSSRTSGRAQYF TGTGCCAGCAGCTCCAGGACTAGCGGGAGGGCTCAGTACTTC
TRBJ2-7 TRBV7-4 14 NA NA CASSLGVTGYEQYF TGTGCCAGCAGCTTAGGTGTCACGGGCTACGAGCAGTACTTC
TRBJ1-1 TRBV18 13 NA NA CASSPPEQHEAFF TGTGCCAGCTCACCACCGGAGCAGCATGAAGCTTTCTTT
TRBJ2-1 TRBV27 14 once TRBD2 CASSWPGTTNEQFF TGTGCCAGCAGTTGGCCGGGGACTACCAATGAGCAGTTCTTC
TRBJ1-1 TRBV10-3 13 NA NA CAIRGREPTEAFF TGTGCCATCAGAGGGAGGGAGCCCACTGAAGCTTTCTTT
TRBJ1-4 TRBV16 15 NA NA CASSQSWQSYEKLFF TGTGCCAGCAGCCAATCTTGGCAGTCTTATGAAAAACTGTTTTTT